The 20 T cell receptor beta chains reported below all come from one sample, sequenced in a study of type 1 regulatory T cells. One entry per CDR3 protein results from TCRdb running MiXCR on the reads. This table has tens of thousands of distinct CDR3 sequences, around 21% appearing once. For these TCRs, the target antigens are not known. General study results and limits: Type 1 regulatory T cells had a more restricted TCR repertoire than non-type 1 regulatory T cells.

Sequenced: cultured type 1 regulatory T (Tr1) cells, either the whole culture or a sorted fraction (not recorded which). The receptors stem from a human donor in good health.

V gene TRBV7-2 combines with J gene TRBJ1-2; D uncertain. The CDR3 extends over 13 amino acids. From germline, CDR1 is SGHTA and CDR2 FQGNSA. Deletions cut 0 bases from V and 5 bases from J, with 7 bases between. The CDR3 sequence is CASSLAGSYGYTF. The CDR3 nucleotides read TGTGCCAGCAGCTTAGCAGGATCGTATGGCTACACCTTC.

The chain links TRBV10-3 to TRBJ2-7, with D maybe TRBD2 (6 bases). The V gene's germline CDR1 is ENHRY and CDR2 SYGVKD. V was clipped by 2 bases and J by 4 bases, with 12 bases between them. This CDR3 is 14 amino acids long. The CDR3 is CAISELGDSYEQYF. The CDR3 nucleotides are TGTGCCATCAGTGAGCTAGGGGACTCTTACGAGCAGTACTTC.

The CDR3 bases are TGCAGTGCTAGAGCAGGGACAGGGCAAGAGACCCAGTACTTC. Residues: CSARAGTGQETQYF. This rearrangement joins TRBV20-1 to TRBJ2-5; 9 bases line up with TRBD1. There are 14 residues in the CDR3. The trim removed 1 base at V and 2 bases at J, leaving 2 bases unmatched. The V gene's germline CDR1 is DFQATT and CDR2 SNEGSKA (reference sequence).

This clonotype turned up a few times. The genes are TRBV7-2 and TRBJ2-4; D possibly corresponds to TRBD2 (6 bases). The CDR3 has 15 amino acids. CDR1 SGHTA and CDR2 FQGNSA come from the germline V gene. V shed 1 base and J shed 8 bases, with 15 bases lying between them. CDR3 DNA: TGTGCCAGCAGCTTAGAAGGGAGGTGGGGGGACATTCAGTACTTC. This encodes CASSLEGRWGDIQYF.

This clonotype was picked up a small number of times. The rearrangement uses TRBV15 and TRBJ1-1; D call uncertain. CDR3 length equals 12 residues. Germline V lookup: CDR1 LNHNV, CDR2 YYDKDF (reference sequence). Trimming pared 6 bases from V and 6 bases from J, leaving 11 bases between. The CDR3 loop is CATSLLRAEAFF. DNA of the CDR3: TGTGCCACCAGTCTCCTGAGGGCTGAAGCTTTCTTT.

This chain uses TRBV7-2 with TRBJ1-1; D is uncertain. The CDR3 runs to 13 residues. V lost 5 bases, J lost 5 bases, and 12 bases lay in between. The V gene's germline CDR1 is SGHTA and CDR2 FQGNSA. CDR3 protein: CASSPYMGTEAFF. DNA of the CDR3: TGTGCCAGCAGCCCTTACATGGGGACTGAAGCTTTCTTT.

This chain joins TRBV18 and TRBJ1-3; perhaps TRBD1 as D (6 bases). The CDR3 covers 16 residues. Germline V gene data show CDR1 as KGHSH and CDR2 as LQKENI. Trimming cost V 3 bases and J 0 bases, with 12 bases left between them. The CDR3 protein is CASSPTGQGSGNTIYF. Here the CDR3 DNA reads TGTGCCAGCTCACCGACGGGACAAGGCTCTGGAAACACCATATATTTT.

This clonotype was recorded a few times. The chain is built from TRBV30 and TRBJ1-5, with D possibly matching TRBD1 (6 bases). Looked up from germline, CDR1 is GTSNPN and CDR2 is SVGIG (reference sequence). This CDR3 is 13 amino acids long. V dropped 5 bases and J dropped 3 bases, with 11 bases sitting between them. The CDR3 sequence: CAWEPGHNQPQHF. The CDR3 nucleotides read TGTGCCTGGGAGCCGGGACACAATCAGCCCCAGCATTTT.

The V call is TRBV19, the J call TRBJ1-2; perhaps TRBD1 as D (6 bases). V shed 3 bases and J shed 5 bases, with 10 bases lying between them. The CDR3 is 13 amino acids. Germline CDR1 LNHDA, CDR2 SQIVND (reference sequence). CDR3 sequence (DNA): TGTGCCAGTAGTATCCCCAGGGGATATGGCTACACCTTC. It encodes CASSIPRGYGYTF. The full variable domain, completed using reference TRBV19 and TRBJ1-2, is DGGITQSPKYLFRKEGQNVTLSCEQNLNHDAMYWYRQDPGQGLRLIYYSQIVNDFQKGDIAEGYSVSREKKESFPLTVTSAQKNPTAFYLCASSIPRGYGYTFGSGTRLTVV.

This clonotype has only a few counts. The chain uses TRBV28 and TRBJ2-7, with D perhaps assigned TRBD1 or TRBD2 (5 bases each). This CDR3 region has 14 residues. The ends were cut back, 5 bases at V and 2 bases at J, with 13 bases in the middle. The germline CDR1 and CDR2 sequences are MDHEN and SYDVKM. The CDR3 spells CASSPPGTAYEQYF. CDR3 nucleotides: TGTGCCAGCAGTCCACCGGGGACGGCCTACGAGCAGTACTTC.

There are many counts of this clonotype. The CDR3 DNA follows: TGTGCCAGCAGTGAAAACACAGGGGGAACTGAAGCTTTCTTT. Its protein product is CASSENTGGTEAFF. The chain uses TRBV6-1 and TRBJ1-1; TRBD1 matches at 8 bases. V lost 2 bases and J lost 5; bases outside the gene matches: 4. Germline lookup yields CDR1 MNHNS and CDR2 SASEGT. The CDR3 is 14 amino acids.

The sample holds a few counts of this clonotype. V usage is TRBV9 and J usage is TRBJ2-3; 11 bases map to TRBD2. Germline V gene lookup returns CDR1 SGDLS and CDR2 YYNGEE. V was clipped by 4 bases and J by 2 bases; unmatched bases: 12. This CDR3 contains 18 residues. CDR3 region: CASSPQLLAGGITDTQYF. In DNA, the CDR3 is TGTGCCAGCAGCCCCCAGTTGCTAGCGGGAGGAATCACAGATACGCAGTATTTT.

This clonotype was seen more than once but under ten times. The chain couples TRBV20-1 to TRBJ1-1, with D possibly TRBD1 on 5 matching bases. Germline CDR1 and CDR2: DFQATT and SNEGSKA (reference sequence). V lost 2 bases and J lost 6, with 7 bases in between. The CDR3 extends over 11 amino acids. The CDR3 region is CSARSGPEAFF. CDR3 bases: TGCAGTGCTAGATCGGGGCCTGAAGCTTTCTTT.

This clonotype has more than one count but fewer than ten. The rearrangement joins TRBV20-1 to TRBJ2-5; 8 bases map to TRBD2. The CDR3 is made up of 14 amino acids. The germline gives CDR1 DFQATT, CDR2 SNEGSKA (reference sequence). J gave up 5 bases and V 5 bases, and 10 bases lay outside the gene matches. CDR3 loop: CSALPGLGVETQYF. The CDR3 DNA reads TGCAGTGCTTTACCGGGACTAGGGGTGGAGACCCAGTACTTC.

This clonotype appeared a few times. This chain joins TRBV7-2 and TRBJ2-7; the D is unclear. V was shortened by 0 bases and J by 1 base, with 10 bases between the two germline ends. The CDR3 has 15 residues. Per the germline V gene, CDR1 is SGHTA and CDR2 is FQGNSA. The CDR3 loop is CASSLAAQPSYEQYF. The CDR3 coding sequence is TGTGCCAGCAGCTTAGCGGCACAGCCTTCCTACGAGCAGTACTTC.

This clonotype appeared a few times. The chain has TRBV28 and TRBJ2-7, with TRBD2 identical over 8 bases. This CDR3 has 13 residues. The germline CDR1 and CDR2 sequences are MDHEN and SYDVKM. With 3 bases clipped from V and 6 bases from J, the junction kept 4 bases outside the gene matches. The CDR3 spells CASSLTGGREQYF. CDR3 nucleotide sequence: TGTGCCAGCAGTTTGACGGGAGGGCGCGAGCAGTACTTC.

This clonotype turned up a few times. The rearrangement uses TRBV20-1 and TRBJ2-3; D remains ambiguous. Trimming stripped 1 base from V and 7 bases from J, with 15 bases between. Germline values: CDR1 DFQATT, CDR2 SNEGSKA (reference sequence). The CDR3 is 14 residues long. The CDR3 region is CSARGLIGSNTQYF. The CDR3 DNA follows: TGCAGTGCTAGAGGGTTGATTGGGTCAAATACGCAGTATTTT.

In its sample, this clonotype was seen a few times. The chain uses TRBV20-1 and TRBJ1-2, with D possibly being TRBD1 (5 bases). Germline values: CDR1 DFQATT, CDR2 SNEGSKA (reference sequence). Trimming removed 2 bases at V and 5 bases at J, with 12 bases between. This CDR3 has 13 amino acids. The CDR3 here is CSARYRQQYGYTF. Written as DNA, the CDR3 is TGCAGTGCTAGATATAGACAGCAGTATGGCTACACCTTC.

The gene calls are TRBV29-1 and TRBJ1-6; D gene ambiguous. Germline CDR1 and CDR2: SQVTM and ANQGSEA. V was clipped by 8 bases and J by 6 bases, with 11 bases between them. This CDR3 is built from 12 residues. The CDR3 DNA is TGCAGCTTTGGTGGGTTTAATTCACCCCTCCACTTT. Its protein is CSFGGFNSPLHF.

The V call is TRBV9, the J call TRBJ2-1; a weak D match, TRBD1 (6 bases). Per germline, CDR1 SGDLS and CDR2 YYNGEE. V was shortened by 4 bases and J by 10 bases, with 18 bases between the two germline ends. The length of the CDR3 is 14 residues. CDR3 bases: TGTGCCAGCAGCCCGCGACAGGAATCGAGCGAGCAGTTCTTC. It specifies CASSPRQESSEQFF. The full variable domain, completed using reference TRBV9 and TRBJ2-1, is DSGVTQTPKHLITATGQRVTLRCSPRSGDLSVYWYQQSLDQGLQFLIQYYNGEERAKGNILERFSAQQFPDLHSELNLSSLELGDSALYFCASSPRQESSEQFFGPGTRLTVL.